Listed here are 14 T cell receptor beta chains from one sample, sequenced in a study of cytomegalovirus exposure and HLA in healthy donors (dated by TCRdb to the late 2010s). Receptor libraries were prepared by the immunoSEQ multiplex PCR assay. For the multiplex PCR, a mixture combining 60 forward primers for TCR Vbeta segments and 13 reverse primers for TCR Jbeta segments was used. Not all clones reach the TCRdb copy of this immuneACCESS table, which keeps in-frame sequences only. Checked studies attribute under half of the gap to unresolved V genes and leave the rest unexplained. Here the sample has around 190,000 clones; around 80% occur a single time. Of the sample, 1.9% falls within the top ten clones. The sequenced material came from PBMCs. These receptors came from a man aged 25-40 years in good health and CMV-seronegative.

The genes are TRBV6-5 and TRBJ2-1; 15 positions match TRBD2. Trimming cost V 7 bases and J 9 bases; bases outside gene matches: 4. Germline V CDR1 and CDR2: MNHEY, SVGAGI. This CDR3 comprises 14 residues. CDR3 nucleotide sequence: TGTGCCAGCAAGGGGACTAGCGGGAGGCTTGAGCAGTTCTTC. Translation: CASKGTSGRLEQFF.

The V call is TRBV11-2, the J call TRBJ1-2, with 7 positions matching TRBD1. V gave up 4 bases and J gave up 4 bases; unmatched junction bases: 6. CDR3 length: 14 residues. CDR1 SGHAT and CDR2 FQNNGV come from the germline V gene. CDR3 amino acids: CASSSSRQGYGYTF. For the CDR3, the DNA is TGTGCCAGCAGCTCCTCCCGACAGGGCTATGGCTACACCTTC.

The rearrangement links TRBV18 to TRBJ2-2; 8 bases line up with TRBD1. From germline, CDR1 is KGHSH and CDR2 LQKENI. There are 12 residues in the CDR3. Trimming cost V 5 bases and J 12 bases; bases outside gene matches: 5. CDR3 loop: CASSSGQGQLFF. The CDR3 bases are TGTGCCAGCTCATCCGGACAGGGACAGCTGTTTTTT.

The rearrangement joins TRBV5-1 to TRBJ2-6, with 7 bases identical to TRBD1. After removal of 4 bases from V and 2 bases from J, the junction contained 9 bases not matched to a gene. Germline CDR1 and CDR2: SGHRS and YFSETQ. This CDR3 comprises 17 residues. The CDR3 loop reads CASSDRDLYAGANVLTF. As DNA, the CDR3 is TGCGCCAGCAGCGACAGGGACCTATATGCTGGGGCCAACGTCCTGACTTTC.

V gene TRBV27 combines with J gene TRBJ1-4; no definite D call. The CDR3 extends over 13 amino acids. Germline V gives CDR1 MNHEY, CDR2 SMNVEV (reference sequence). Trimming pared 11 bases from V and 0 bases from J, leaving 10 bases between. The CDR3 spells CASRRATNEKLFF. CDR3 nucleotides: TGTGCCTCCCGGCGGGCAACTAATGAAAAACTGTTTTTT.

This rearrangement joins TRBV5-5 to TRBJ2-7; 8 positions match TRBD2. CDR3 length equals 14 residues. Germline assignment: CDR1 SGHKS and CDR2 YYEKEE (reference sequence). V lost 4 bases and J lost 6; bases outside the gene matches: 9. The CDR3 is CASSLIAGSGEQYF. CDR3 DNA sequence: TGTGCCAGCAGCCTTATAGCGGGAAGCGGCGAGCAGTACTTC. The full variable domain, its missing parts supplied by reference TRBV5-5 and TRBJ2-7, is DAGVTQSPTHLIKTRGQQVTLRCSPISGHKSVSWYQQVLGQGPQFIFQYYEKEERGRGNFPDRFSARQFPNYSSELNVNALLLGDSALYLCASSLIAGSGEQYFGPGTRLTVT.

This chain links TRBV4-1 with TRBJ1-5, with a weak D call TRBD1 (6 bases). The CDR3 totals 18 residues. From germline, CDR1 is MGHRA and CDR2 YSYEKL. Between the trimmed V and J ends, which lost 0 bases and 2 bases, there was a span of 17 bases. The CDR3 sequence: CASSQDYEGERGNQPQHF. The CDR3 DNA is TGCGCCAGCAGCCAAGATTATGAGGGGGAGCGAGGCAATCAGCCCCAGCATTTT.

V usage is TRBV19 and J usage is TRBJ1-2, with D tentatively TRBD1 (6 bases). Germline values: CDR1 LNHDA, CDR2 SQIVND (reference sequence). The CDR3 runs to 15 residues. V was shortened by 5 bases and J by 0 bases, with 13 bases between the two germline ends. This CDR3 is CASSVGQYANYGYTF. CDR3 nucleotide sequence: TGTGCCAGTAGTGTCGGACAGTACGCTAACTATGGCTACACCTTC.

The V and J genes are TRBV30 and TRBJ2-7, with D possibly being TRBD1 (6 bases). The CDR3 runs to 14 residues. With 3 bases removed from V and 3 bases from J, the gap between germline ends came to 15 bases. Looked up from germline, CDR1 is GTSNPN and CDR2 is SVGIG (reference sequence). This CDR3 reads CAWSPGIRGYEQYF. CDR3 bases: TGTGCCTGGAGCCCCGGGATCAGGGGCTACGAGCAGTACTTC.

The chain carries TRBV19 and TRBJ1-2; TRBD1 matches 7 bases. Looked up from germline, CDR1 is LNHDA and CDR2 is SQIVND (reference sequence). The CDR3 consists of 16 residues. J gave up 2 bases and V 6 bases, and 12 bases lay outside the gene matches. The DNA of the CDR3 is TGTGCCAGTAGATGGGGACAGAATAGCCGAAACTATGGCTACACCTTC. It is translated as CASRWGQNSRNYGYTF.

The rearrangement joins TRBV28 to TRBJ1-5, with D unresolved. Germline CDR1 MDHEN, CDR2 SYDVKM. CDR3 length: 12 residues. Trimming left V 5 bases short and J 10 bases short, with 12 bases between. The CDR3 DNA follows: TGTGCCAGCAGTGCCACAATTTTTCCCCAGCATTTT. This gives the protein CASSATIFPQHF. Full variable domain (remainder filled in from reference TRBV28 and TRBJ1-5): DVKVTQSSRYLVKRTGEKVFLECVQDMDHENMFWYRQDPGLGLRLIYFSYDVKMKEKGDIPEGYSVSREKKERFSLILESASTNQTSMYLCASSATIFPQHFGDGTRLSIL.

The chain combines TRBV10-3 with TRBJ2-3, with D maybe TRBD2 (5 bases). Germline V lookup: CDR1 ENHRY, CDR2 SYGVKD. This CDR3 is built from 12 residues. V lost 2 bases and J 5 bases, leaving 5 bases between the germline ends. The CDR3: CAISESGDTQYF. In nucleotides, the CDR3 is TGTGCCATCAGTGAGAGCGGAGATACGCAGTATTTT.

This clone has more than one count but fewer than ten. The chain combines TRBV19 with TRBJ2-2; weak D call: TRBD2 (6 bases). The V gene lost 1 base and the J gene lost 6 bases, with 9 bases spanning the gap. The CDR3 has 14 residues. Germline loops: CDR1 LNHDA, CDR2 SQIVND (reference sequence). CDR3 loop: CASSIGLVPGELFF. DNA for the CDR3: TGTGCCAGTAGTATAGGACTAGTTCCCGGGGAGCTGTTTTTT.

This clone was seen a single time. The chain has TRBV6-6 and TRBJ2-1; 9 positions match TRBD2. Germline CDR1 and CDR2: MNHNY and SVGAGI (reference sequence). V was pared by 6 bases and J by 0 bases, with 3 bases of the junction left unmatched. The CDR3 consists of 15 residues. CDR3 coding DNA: TGTGCCAGCAGCCCTAGCGGGGACTCCTACAATGAGCAGTTCTTC. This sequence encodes CASSPSGDSYNEQFF.